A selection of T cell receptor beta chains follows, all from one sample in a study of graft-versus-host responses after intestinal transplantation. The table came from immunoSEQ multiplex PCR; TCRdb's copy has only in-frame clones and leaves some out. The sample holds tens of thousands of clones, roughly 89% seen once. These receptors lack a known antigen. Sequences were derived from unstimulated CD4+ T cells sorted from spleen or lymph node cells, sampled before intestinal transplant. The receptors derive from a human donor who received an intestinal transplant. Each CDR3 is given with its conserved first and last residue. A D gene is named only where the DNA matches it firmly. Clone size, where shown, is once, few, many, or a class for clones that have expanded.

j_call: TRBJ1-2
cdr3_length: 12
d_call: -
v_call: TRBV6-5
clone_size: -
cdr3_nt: TGTGCCAGCACTAGCGGGGCGTATGGCTACACCTTC
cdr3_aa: CASTSGAYGYTF

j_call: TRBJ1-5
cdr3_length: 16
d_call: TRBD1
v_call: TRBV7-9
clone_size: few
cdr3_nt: TGTGCCAGCAGCCCTGGGACAGGACTCTTCAATCAGCCCCAGCATTTT
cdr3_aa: CASSPGTGLFNQPQHF

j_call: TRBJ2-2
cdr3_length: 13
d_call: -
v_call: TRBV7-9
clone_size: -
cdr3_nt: TGTGCCAGCAGCTCGGACAGTACCGGGGAGCTGTTTTTT
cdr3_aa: CASSSDSTGELFF

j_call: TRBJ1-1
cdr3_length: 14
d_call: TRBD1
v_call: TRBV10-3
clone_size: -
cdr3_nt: TGTGCCATCAGTGGAGGGGGCGCGAACACTGAAGCTTTCTTT
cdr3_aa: CAISGGGANTEAFF

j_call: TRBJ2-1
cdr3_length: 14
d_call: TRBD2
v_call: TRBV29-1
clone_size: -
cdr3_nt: TGCAGCGTTGAGGGCGGGGGGTACATCAGCGAGCAGTTCTTC
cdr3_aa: CSVEGGGYISEQFF

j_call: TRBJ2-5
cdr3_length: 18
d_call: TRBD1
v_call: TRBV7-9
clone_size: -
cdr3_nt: TGTGCCAGCAGCGGCGACAGGGAACCTAGAAGGTACCAAGAGACCCAGTACTTC
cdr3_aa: CASSGDREPRRYQETQYF

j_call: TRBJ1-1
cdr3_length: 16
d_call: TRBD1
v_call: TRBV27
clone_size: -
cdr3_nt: TGTGCCAGCAGCCTATGGGGGACAGGGAGTGACACTGAAGCTTTCTTT
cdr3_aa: CASSLWGTGSDTEAFF

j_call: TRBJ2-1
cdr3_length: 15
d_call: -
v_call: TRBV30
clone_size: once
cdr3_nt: TGTGCCTGGAGTAAACCGGGACCGCGGGGAGGTGAGCAGTTCTTC
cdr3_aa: CAWSKPGPRGGEQFF

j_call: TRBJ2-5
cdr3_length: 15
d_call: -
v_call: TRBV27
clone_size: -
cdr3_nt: TGTGCCAGCAGCCTCCGGGTCGGGGTGTACGTGACCCAGTACTTC
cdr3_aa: CASSLRVGVYVTQYF

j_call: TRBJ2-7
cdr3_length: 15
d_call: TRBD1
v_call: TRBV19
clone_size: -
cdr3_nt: TGTGCCAGTAGTATAAAACGGGACAGGGTTTACGAGCAGTACTTC
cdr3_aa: CASSIKRDRVYEQYF

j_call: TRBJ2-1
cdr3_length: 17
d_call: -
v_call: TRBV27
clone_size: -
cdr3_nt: TGTGCCAGCAGTTTTCTCGGGACACCCCTGGGGTACAATGAGCAGTTCTTC
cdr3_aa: CASSFLGTPLGYNEQFF

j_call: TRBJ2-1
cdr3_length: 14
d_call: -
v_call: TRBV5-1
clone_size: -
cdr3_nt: TGCGCCAGCAGCCTGCGGGACCCTTACAATGAGCAGTTCTTC
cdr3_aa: CASSLRDPYNEQFF

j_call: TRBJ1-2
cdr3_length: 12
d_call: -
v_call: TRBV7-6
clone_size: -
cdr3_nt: TGTGCCAGCAGCCAAACAGGGAGCGGCTACACCTTC
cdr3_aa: CASSQTGSGYTF

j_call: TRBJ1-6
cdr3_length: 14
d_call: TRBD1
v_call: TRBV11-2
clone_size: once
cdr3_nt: TGTGCCAGCAGCTTACAGGGGGTCGTTTCACCCCTCCACTTT
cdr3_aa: CASSLQGVVSPLHF

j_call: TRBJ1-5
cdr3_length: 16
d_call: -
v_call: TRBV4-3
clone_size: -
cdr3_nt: TGCGCCAGCAGCCAAGATTGGGGTATTGAGGGACAGCCCCAGCATTTT
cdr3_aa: CASSQDWGIEGQPQHF

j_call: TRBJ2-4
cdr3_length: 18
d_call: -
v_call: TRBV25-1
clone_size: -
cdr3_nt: TGTGCCAGCAGTGAGGCGCGGGGAGTTGGTAATGCCAAAAACATTCAGTACTTC
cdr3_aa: CASSEARGVGNAKNIQYF

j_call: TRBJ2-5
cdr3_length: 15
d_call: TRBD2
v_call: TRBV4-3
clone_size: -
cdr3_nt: TGCGCCAGCAAACCCGGACTAGCTAGGGGAGAGACCCAGTACTTC
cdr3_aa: CASKPGLARGETQYF

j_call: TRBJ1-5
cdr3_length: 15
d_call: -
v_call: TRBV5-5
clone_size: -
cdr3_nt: TGTGCCAGCAGGGTTACAGTTTATAGCAATCAGCCCCAGCATTTT
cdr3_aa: CASRVTVYSNQPQHF

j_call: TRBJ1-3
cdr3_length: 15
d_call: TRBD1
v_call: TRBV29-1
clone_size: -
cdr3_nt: TGCAGCGTCCAGGTGGGACAGGGGGCTGGAAACACCATATATTTT
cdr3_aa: CSVQVGQGAGNTIYF

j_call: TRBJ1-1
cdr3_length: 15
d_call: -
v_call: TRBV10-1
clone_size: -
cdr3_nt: TGCGCCAGCAGGGCGGGACGTCGAGAGTACACTGAAGCTTTCTTT
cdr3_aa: CASRAGRREYTEAFF

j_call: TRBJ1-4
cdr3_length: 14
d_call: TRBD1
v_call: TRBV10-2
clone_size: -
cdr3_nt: TGCGCCAGCAGGGGGACAGGGGCCGGTGAAAAACTGTTTTTT
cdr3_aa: CASRGTGAGEKLFF

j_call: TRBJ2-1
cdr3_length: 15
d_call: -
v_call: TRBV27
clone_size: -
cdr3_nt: TGTGCCAGCACTTGGACTTCTCTGACAGGTCATGAGCAGTTCTTC
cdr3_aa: CASTWTSLTGHEQFF

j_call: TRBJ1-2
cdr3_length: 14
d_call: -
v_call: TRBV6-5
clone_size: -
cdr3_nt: TGTGCCAGCAGGGGGGGGGCCCTCGCAAGGGGCTACACCTTC
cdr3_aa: CASRGGALARGYTF

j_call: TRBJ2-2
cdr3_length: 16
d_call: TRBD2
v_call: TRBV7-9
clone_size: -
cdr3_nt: TGTGCCAGCAGCTTTTACTGGACTAGCGGCACCGGGGAGCTGTTTTTT
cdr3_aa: CASSFYWTSGTGELFF

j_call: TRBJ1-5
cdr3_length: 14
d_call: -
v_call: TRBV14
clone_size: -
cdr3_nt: TGTGCCAGCAGCCAAGGACAGGCGGTTCAGCCCCAGCATTTT
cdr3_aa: CASSQGQAVQPQHF

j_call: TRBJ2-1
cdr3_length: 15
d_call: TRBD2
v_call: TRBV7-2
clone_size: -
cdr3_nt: TGTGCCAGCAGCTTAGTTCTAGCGGGGGGGCAGGAGCAGTTCTTC
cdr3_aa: CASSLVLAGGQEQFF

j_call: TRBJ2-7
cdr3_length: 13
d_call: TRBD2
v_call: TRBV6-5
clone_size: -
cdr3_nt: TGTGCCAGCAGTTACAAGCGGGACTACGAGCAGTACTTC
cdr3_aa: CASSYKRDYEQYF

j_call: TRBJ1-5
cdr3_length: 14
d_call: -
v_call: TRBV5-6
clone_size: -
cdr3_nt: TGTGCCAGCAGTATACGGAGAGCCTTACAGCCCCAGCATTTT
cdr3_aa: CASSIRRALQPQHF

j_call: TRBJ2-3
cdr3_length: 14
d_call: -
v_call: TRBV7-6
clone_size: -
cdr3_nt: TGTGCCAGCAGCCCAGTGGTAAGAGGAAATACGCAGTATTTT
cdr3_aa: CASSPVVRGNTQYF

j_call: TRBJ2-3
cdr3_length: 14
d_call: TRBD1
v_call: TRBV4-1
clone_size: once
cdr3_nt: TGCGCCAGCACCCGGACAGGGGGCACAGATACGCAGTATTTT
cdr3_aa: CASTRTGGTDTQYF

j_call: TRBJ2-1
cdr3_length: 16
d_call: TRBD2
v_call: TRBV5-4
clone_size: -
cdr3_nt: TGTGCCAGCAGCGCCCAACCGGGACTAGGCTACAATGAGCAGTTCTTC
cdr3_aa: CASSAQPGLGYNEQFF

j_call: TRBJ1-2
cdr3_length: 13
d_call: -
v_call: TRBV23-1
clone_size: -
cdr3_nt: TGCGCCAGCAGTAGGGAGGGTTCAGTTGGCTACACCTTC
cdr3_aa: CASSREGSVGYTF

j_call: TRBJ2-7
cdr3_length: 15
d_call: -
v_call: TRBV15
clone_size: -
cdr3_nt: TGTGCCACCAGCAGACCTACGGACAGCTCGGGGGAGCAGTACTTC
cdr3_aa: CATSRPTDSSGEQYF

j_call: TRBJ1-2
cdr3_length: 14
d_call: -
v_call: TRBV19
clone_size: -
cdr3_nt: TGTGCCAGTAGTACCCCAGGGGCGGGCTATGGCTACACCTTC
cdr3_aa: CASSTPGAGYGYTF

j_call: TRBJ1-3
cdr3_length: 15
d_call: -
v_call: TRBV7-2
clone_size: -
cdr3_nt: TGTGCCAGCAGGCCCGGGGGGGTTTTAGGAAACACCATATATTTT
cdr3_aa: CASRPGGVLGNTIYF

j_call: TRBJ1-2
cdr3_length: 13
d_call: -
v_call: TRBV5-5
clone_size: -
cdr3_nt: TGTGCCAGCAGACCCACAGAGAACTATGGCTACACCTTC
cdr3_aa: CASRPTENYGYTF

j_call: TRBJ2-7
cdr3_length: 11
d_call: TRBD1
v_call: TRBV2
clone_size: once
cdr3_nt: TGTGCCAGTAACAGGGGCGACGAGCAGTACTTC
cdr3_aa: CASNRGDEQYF